The 14 T cell receptor beta chains below come from one sample, sequenced in a study of beta chain features in type 1 diabetes. Sequencing targeted expressed TCRB transcripts, as all isolated RNA had been reverse transcribed. TCRdb's copy holds only in-frame clones and misses some; the assay was immunoSEQ multiplex PCR. The table has approximately 170,000 clones, roughly 8% seen once; the top ten hold roughly 0.5%. Regarding the study as a whole: TCRB CDR3s were moderately but significantly shorter in Type 1 diabetes patients in all four CD4+ subsets.

What these receptors recognize is not known. Sequenced material: central memory CD4+ T cells from blood. These receptors all come from a man between 18 and 29 years old with type 1 diabetes.

The chain combines TRBV7-6 with TRBJ1-2; no clear D. Per the germline V gene, CDR1 is SGHVS and CDR2 is FNYEAQ. V dropped 5 bases and J dropped 1 base, with 8 bases sitting between them. CDR3 size: 13 residues. The CDR3 reads CASSESNNYGYTF. The CDR3 DNA reads TGTGCCAGCAGCGAAAGCAATAACTATGGCTACACCTTC.

J is TRBJ1-1 and V is TRBV4-2; TRBD1 is a possible D gene (6 bases). The V gene's germline CDR1 is LGHNA and CDR2 YNFKEQ. There are 12 residues in the CDR3. V lost 7 bases and J lost 7, with 13 bases in between. CDR3 region: CASTSDSLEAFF. As DNA, the CDR3 is TGTGCCAGCACCTCGGACAGCCTTGAAGCTTTCTTT.

The sample holds a few counts of this clone. V usage is TRBV29-1 and J usage is TRBJ2-3; 8 bases are a match to TRBD2. Germline V gives CDR1 SQVTM, CDR2 ANQGSEA. This CDR3 contains 12 residues. V lost 7 bases, J lost 3 bases, and 3 bases stayed unmatched. In DNA form, the CDR3 reads TGCAGCGGGAAGCGGGAGACAGATACGCAGTATTTT. Translated: CSGKRETDTQYF.

This CDR3 is CAWRVGPNTEAFF. As DNA, the CDR3 is TGTGCCTGGAGGGTGGGGCCGAACACTGAAGCTTTCTTT. The chain links TRBV30 to TRBJ1-1; D might be TRBD1 (5 bases). Trimming cost V 3 bases and J 1 base, with 9 bases left between them. CDR1 is GTSNPN and CDR2 is SVGIG in the germline V gene (reference sequence). The length of the CDR3 is 13 residues.

This clone has just a few counts. The chain recombines TRBV5-1 with TRBJ2-2, with TRBD2 matching over 9 bases. CDR1 is SGHRS, CDR2 YFSETQ, per germline. V shed 3 bases and J 4 bases; nucleotides not matched to a gene: 7. The CDR3 contains 16 residues. The CDR3 DNA reads TGCGCCAGCAGCTATCACGCGGGGGGGACCACCGGGGAGCTGTTTTTT. Residues: CASSYHAGGTTGELFF.

The genes are TRBV7-2 and TRBJ2-4; a weak D match, TRBD1 (7 bases). Trimming removed 5 bases from V and 0 bases from J, with 14 bases in between. CDR3 size: 16 residues. The germline V gene has CDR1 SGHTA and CDR2 FQGNSA. In DNA, the CDR3 is TGTGCCAGCAGCCGCGGGACAGACAGAGCCAAAAACATTCAGTACTTC. Translation gives CASSRGTDRAKNIQYF.

This clone has just a few counts. The rearrangement uses TRBV27 and TRBJ2-7; D gene ambiguous. The V and J ends lost 4 bases and 7 bases respectively, with 8 bases between them. The CDR3 is 11 residues long. CDR1 and CDR2 from the germline V gene are MNHEY and SMNVEV (reference sequence). The CDR3 reads CASSSEWEQYF. The CDR3, as DNA: TGTGCCAGCAGTTCCGAGTGGGAGCAGTACTTC.

The CDR3 is CASSLEINEQYF. The CDR3 DNA reads TGTGCCAGCAGCTTAGAAATCAACGAGCAGTACTTC. The gene calls are TRBV7-9 and TRBJ2-7; D is unresolved. Per germline, CDR1 SEHNR and CDR2 FQNEAQ (reference sequence). The germline V and J ends were trimmed by 1 base and 5 bases, with 6 bases remaining between them. The CDR3 covers 12 residues.

The genes are TRBV6-5 and TRBJ2-7, with 10 bases that match TRBD2. Trimming took 5 bases from V and 9 from J; bases not matched to a gene: 10. CDR1 and CDR2 from the germline V gene are MNHEY and SVGAGI. This CDR3 has 14 amino acids. This CDR3 is CASSESGRARGQYF. The CDR3 DNA follows: TGTGCCAGCAGTGAAAGCGGGAGGGCCCGTGGGCAGTACTTC.

The sample holds a few counts of this clone. The J gene is TRBJ2-1, the V gene TRBV18; 9 bases fit TRBD1. The CDR3 is made up of 15 amino acids. Trimming cost V 3 bases and J 3 bases; bases outside gene matches: 3. The germline V gene encodes CDR1 KGHSH and CDR2 LQKENI. This CDR3 is CASSPGQGRYNEQFF. The CDR3 region has the DNA TGTGCCAGCTCACCGGGACAGGGCCGCTACAATGAGCAGTTCTTC.

This clone came up a few times. At one boundary the junction diverges from the germline segment, which might be a read error. The rearrangement joins TRBV6-6 to TRBJ2-1; weak D call: TRBD2 (6 bases). The CDR3 loop spans 12 amino acids. Germline V gene sequence: CDR1 MNHNY, CDR2 SVGAGI (reference sequence). The CDR3, as DNA: TGTGCCGGCCGGGACTCCAACAATGAGCAGTTCTTC. Residues: CAGRDSNNEQFF.

The sample holds a few counts of this clone. For the CDR3, the DNA is TGCGCCAGCAGCTTGGCCGGGGGACAGGGCCGGTACAATGAGCAGTTCTTC. This sequence encodes CASSLAGGQGRYNEQFF. The chain links TRBV5-1 to TRBJ2-1, with TRBD1 identical over 9 bases. J was trimmed by 4 bases and V by 0 bases; bases with no gene match: 8. The germline CDR1 and CDR2 sequences are SGHRS and YFSETQ. This CDR3 comprises 17 residues.

This chain links TRBV2 with TRBJ2-7; TRBD1 matches 10 bases. This CDR3 region has 13 residues. Germline loops: CDR1 SNHLY, CDR2 FYNNEI. With V trimmed by 6 bases and J by 4 bases, 3 bases remained unmatched. The CDR3 DNA reads as TGTGCCAGCAGCGGGACAGGGGAATACGAGCAGTACTTC. Translated: CASSGTGEYEQYF.

This clone was counted many times. This chain links TRBV5-6 with TRBJ2-3; 12 nucleotides match TRBD2. V shed 4 bases, J shed 4 bases, and the junction held 7 bases outside the gene matches. This CDR3 region has 16 residues. Germline CDR1 reads SGHDT; CDR2 reads YYEEEE. Here the CDR3 reads CASSTTSGGLSDTQYF. The CDR3 DNA follows: TGTGCCAGCAGCACAACTAGCGGGGGGTTATCAGATACGCAGTATTTT.